Shown below are 26 T cell receptor beta chains from a single sample sequenced in a study of T cell clones after liver transplantation. Sequenced by immunoSEQ multiplex PCR; TCRdb stores in-frame clones only, minus some. This sample has 45,000 to 55,000 clones, with approximately 84% found just once. This specimen was CD4+ T cells from blood, taken before liver transplant. The receptors were gathered from a human donor who received a liver transplant.

The gene calls are TRBV18 and TRBJ2-5; D gene ambiguous. This CDR3 has 13 amino acids. Germline V lookup: CDR1 KGHSH, CDR2 LQKENI. V lost 4 bases and J lost 4, with 10 bases in between. The CDR3 is CASSQAGPETQYF. In DNA form, the CDR3 reads TGTGCCAGCTCACAGGCCGGCCCAGAGACCCAGTACTTC.

The chain recombines TRBV5-4 with TRBJ2-4, with no clear D. Germline V CDR1 and CDR2: SGHNT, YYREEE (reference sequence). The CDR3 is 13 amino acids. V shed 4 bases and J shed 8 bases, with 13 bases lying between them. In DNA, the CDR3 is TGTGCCAGCAGCCATACAGAATCCGACATTCAGTACTTC. Amino acid sequence: CASSHTESDIQYF.

The chain couples TRBV5-4 to TRBJ2-3; 12 bases match TRBD2. With V trimmed by 2 bases and J by 6 bases, 1 base remained unmatched. CDR1 is SGHNT, CDR2 YYREEE, per germline (reference sequence). The CDR3 sequence is 14 residues long. This CDR3 is CASSLGLAGDTQYF. The CDR3 DNA follows: TGTGCCAGCAGCTTAGGACTAGCGGGGGATACGCAGTATTTT.

V and J are TRBV6-5 and TRBJ2-5, with 9 bases matching TRBD2. Germline loops: CDR1 MNHEY, CDR2 SVGAGI. The junction had 2 bases not matched to a gene; V was cut back by 2 bases and J by 1 base. The CDR3 consists of 15 residues. This chain's CDR3 is CASSYRRGGQETQYF. Written as DNA, the CDR3 is TGTGCCAGCAGTTACAGGCGGGGGGGCCAAGAGACCCAGTACTTC.

The chain has TRBV4-1 and TRBJ2-1; TRBD2 agrees at 7 bases. Per germline, CDR1 MGHRA and CDR2 YSYEKL. The CDR3 has 13 amino acids. V was pared by 1 base and J by 12 bases, with 6 bases of the junction left unmatched. CDR3: CASSQVTSPRQFF. CDR3 nucleotide sequence: TGCGCCAGCAGCCAAGTGACTAGCCCAAGGCAGTTCTTC.

The chain employs TRBV5-4 and TRBJ2-2; D perhaps matches TRBD1 (6 bases). Per germline, CDR1 SGHNT and CDR2 YYREEE (reference sequence). Between the trimmed V and J ends, which lost 5 bases and 10 bases, there was a span of 18 bases. This CDR3 region has 14 residues. The CDR3: CASSHRDIRKELFF. The DNA for the CDR3 is TGTGCCAGCAGTCACCGGGACATTCGAAAGGAGCTGTTTTTT.

The V call is TRBV10-1, the J call TRBJ2-7; 8 bases line up with TRBD2. The CDR3 covers 13 residues. V was pared by 6 bases and J by 2 bases, with 3 bases of the junction left unmatched. The V gene's germline CDR1 is WNHNN and CDR2 SYGVQD (reference sequence). CDR3 protein: CASSPGLAYEQYF. The DNA for the CDR3 is TGCGCCAGCAGCCCGGGACTAGCCTACGAGCAGTACTTC.

This chain joins TRBV5-4 and TRBJ2-1, with 8 bases that match TRBD2. Germline V CDR1 and CDR2: SGHNT, YYREEE (reference sequence). The CDR3 length is 13 residues. With V trimmed by 4 bases and J by 6 bases, 3 bases remained unmatched. CDR3 residues: CASSKAGVNEQFF. CDR3 DNA: TGTGCCAGCAGCAAAGCGGGAGTCAATGAGCAGTTCTTC.

V and J are TRBV6-1 and TRBJ1-6; perhaps TRBD1 as D (6 bases). Germline values: CDR1 MNHNS, CDR2 SASEGT. The CDR3 is made up of 14 amino acids. The V end lost 5 bases, the J end lost 6 bases, and 11 bases lay between the germline ends. The CDR3 spells CASSQQGGNSPLHF. The CDR3 DNA reads as TGTGCCAGCAGTCAACAGGGAGGTAATTCACCCCTCCACTTT.

The genes are TRBV4-3 and TRBJ1-5, with D unclear. The CDR3 spans 13 residues. From germline, CDR1 is LGHNA and CDR2 YSLEER. V dropped 1 base and J dropped 6 bases, with 7 bases sitting between them. The CDR3 sequence: CASSQGRSQPQHF. CDR3 nucleotide sequence: TGCGCCAGCAGCCAAGGACGAAGTCAGCCCCAGCATTTT.

The genes are TRBV5-6 and TRBJ1-2; D is unresolved. The CDR3 sequence is 14 residues long. Germline V lookup: CDR1 SGHDT, CDR2 YYEEEE. V was cut by 4 bases and J by 4 bases, with 14 bases left in between. CDR3 in amino acids: CASSVGYLVYGYTF. Written as DNA, the CDR3 is TGTGCCAGCAGCGTCGGGTACCTTGTCTATGGCTACACCTTC.

The gene calls are TRBV5-4 and TRBJ1-3; the match to TRBD1 covers 7 bases. This CDR3 comprises 13 residues. In germline, CDR1 is SGHNT, CDR2 YYREEE (reference sequence). V dropped 5 bases and J dropped 2; count of bases not matched to a gene: 1. Written as DNA, the CDR3 is TGTGCCAGCAGGACAGGGACTGGAAACACCATATATTTT. Protein: CASRTGTGNTIYF. Using reference TRBV5-4 and TRBJ1-3 for the parts outside the CDR3, the full variable domain is ETGVTQSPTHLIKTRGQQVTLRCSSQSGHNTVSWYQQALGQGPQFIFQYYREEENGRGNFPPRFSGLQFPNYSSELNVNALELDDSALYLCASRTGTGNTIYFGEGSWLTVV.

The V and J genes are TRBV7-2 and TRBJ2-6; D might be TRBD1 or TRBD2, each matching 5 bases. V lost 5 bases to trimming and J lost 0 bases, with 14 bases between them. The CDR3 runs 17 residues. CDR1 and CDR2 from the germline V gene are SGHTA and FQGNSA. CDR3 in amino acids: CASSPKGDRSGANVLTF. CDR3 coding DNA: TGTGCCAGCAGCCCCAAAGGGGACCGCTCTGGGGCCAACGTCCTGACTTTC.

J is TRBJ2-7 and V is TRBV19; D gene uncertain. Deletions cut 4 bases from V and 0 bases from J, with 7 bases between. The V gene's germline CDR1 is LNHDA and CDR2 SQIVND (reference sequence). The CDR3 has 13 residues. In nucleotides, the CDR3 is TGTGCCAGTAGTAGCCTCGGCTCCTACGAGCAGTACTTC. Protein: CASSSLGSYEQYF.

The chain has TRBV7-3 and TRBJ2-6, with 9 bases aligning to TRBD1. The junction had 2 bases not matched to a gene; V was cut back by 5 bases and J by 0 bases. The CDR3 length is 16 residues. Germline loops: CDR1 SGHTA, CDR2 FQGTGA. The DNA for the CDR3 is TGTGCCAGCAGCCAGACAGGGGGCTCTGGGGCCAACGTCCTGACTTTC. Protein: CASSQTGGSGANVLTF.

This clone was detected only a few times. The rearrangement uses TRBV6-5 and TRBJ1-5; D may be TRBD1 (5 bases). This CDR3 has 15 amino acids. Trimming cost V 5 bases and J 4 bases, with 15 bases left between them. CDR1 is MNHEY and CDR2 is SVGAGI in the germline V gene. In nucleotides, the CDR3 is TGTGCCAGCAGTCAGGTCTCCGGGACGAATCAGCCCCAGCATTTT. This sequence encodes CASSQVSGTNQPQHF.

This clone was seen many times. The chain combines TRBV7-9 with TRBJ2-1, with D perhaps being TRBD1 or TRBD2 (6 bases each). Germline CDR1 reads SEHNR; CDR2 reads FQNEAQ (reference sequence). The ends were cut back, 6 bases at V and 9 bases at J, with 21 bases in the middle. This CDR3 is 15 amino acids long. In nucleotides, the CDR3 is TGTGCCAGCAGGCCCCGGGGGCGGGACGGTGGTGAGCAGTTCTTC. Translated: CASRPRGRDGGEQFF. Together with reference TRBV7-9 and TRBJ2-1, the CDR3 gives the full variable domain: DTGVSQNPRHKITKRGQNVTFRCDPISEHNRLYWYRQTLGQGPEFLTYFQNEAQLEKSRLLSDRFSAERPKGSFSTLEIQRTEQGDSAMYLCASRPRGRDGGEQFFGPGTRLTVL.

The V call is TRBV15, the J call TRBJ1-2; perhaps TRBD1 as D (6 bases). Germline V gene data show CDR1 as LNHNV and CDR2 as YYDKDF (reference sequence). The CDR3 contains 15 residues. Trimming took off 6 bases at V and 5 bases at J, with 19 bases between the two ends. CDR3 sequence: CATRRTTGVGYGYTF. The CDR3 DNA reads TGTGCCACCAGGAGGACGACAGGCGTAGGGTATGGCTACACCTTC.

V gene TRBV28 combines with J gene TRBJ2-7; either TRBD1 or TRBD2 may supply D (6 bases each). This CDR3 comprises 13 residues. Germline CDR1 is MDHEN and CDR2 is SYDVKM. The V end was cut by 8 bases, the J end by 0 bases, with 11 bases between. CDR3 residues: CASAGGGSYEQYF. Here the CDR3 DNA reads TGTGCCAGCGCCGGGGGCGGCTCCTACGAGCAGTACTTC.

This chain uses TRBV9 with TRBJ2-3, with 7 bases fitting TRBD1. This CDR3 contains 17 residues. Germline V gene lookup returns CDR1 SGDLS and CDR2 YYNGEE. V was pared by 0 bases and J by 2 bases, with 9 bases of the junction left unmatched. CDR3 sequence: CASSVGAGTENTDTQYF. CDR3 nucleotide sequence: TGTGCCAGCAGCGTAGGTGCTGGGACAGAGAACACAGATACGCAGTATTTT.

V is TRBV15 and J is TRBJ2-1; the D gene could be TRBD1 or TRBD2 (5 bases each). The germline V gene has CDR1 LNHNV and CDR2 YYDKDF (reference sequence). The CDR3 has 16 residues. V gave up 4 bases and J gave up 4 bases, with 17 bases separating them. The CDR3 DNA is TGTGCCACCAGCATTTACCGGGACGGCTCATACAATGAGCAGTTCTTC. This gives the protein CATSIYRDGSYNEQFF.

The rearrangement joins TRBV28 to TRBJ2-7; D gene uncertain. V was pared by 8 bases and J by 3 bases, with 20 bases between. CDR1 MDHEN and CDR2 SYDVKM come from the germline V gene. The CDR3 runs to 15 residues. The CDR3 region has the DNA TGTGCCAGCGCACGCCCCCGGACGGGCAGCTACGAGCAGTACTTC. The encoded protein is CASARPRTGSYEQYF.

The chain carries TRBV18 and TRBJ1-2, with TRBD1 as a possible D gene (6 bases). V was pared by 5 bases and J by 7 bases, with 14 bases between. Germline V gene sequence: CDR1 KGHSH, CDR2 LQKENI. The CDR3 loop spans 13 amino acids. CDR3 in DNA: TGTGCCAGCTCAGCAGACAGGTTGGGTGGCTACACCTTC. This translates into CASSADRLGGYTF.

This clone has just one count. The CDR3 DNA reads as TGCGCCAGCAGCCAAGCGGCTAGCGCGCAATACGAGCAGTACTTC. Encoded protein: CASSQAASAQYEQYF. The chain uses TRBV4-1 and TRBJ2-7, with a possible D match to TRBD2 (6 bases). The CDR3 loop spans 15 amino acids. V was pared by 1 base and J by 4 bases, with 14 bases between. Germline V CDR1 and CDR2: MGHRA, YSYEKL.

This clone showed up many times. V gene TRBV5-1 combines with J gene TRBJ2-1, with D tentatively TRBD1 or TRBD2 (5 bases each). Trimming stripped 3 bases from V and 0 bases from J, with 13 bases between. In germline, CDR1 is SGHRS, CDR2 YFSETQ. This CDR3 region has 16 residues. CDR3 coding DNA: TGCGCCAGCAGCTCGCCGGGGACGCGCTCCTACAATGAGCAGTTCTTC. Protein product: CASSSPGTRSYNEQFF.

The chain recombines TRBV12-5 with TRBJ2-3, with 9 bases lining up with TRBD1. Germline V gives CDR1 LGHNT, CDR2 FRNRAP. CDR3 length: 15 amino acids. V lost 5 bases and J lost 4; bases outside the gene matches: 7. This CDR3 reads CASGGGDRESDTQYF. In DNA form, the CDR3 reads TGTGCTAGTGGTGGTGGGGACAGGGAATCAGATACGCAGTATTTT.